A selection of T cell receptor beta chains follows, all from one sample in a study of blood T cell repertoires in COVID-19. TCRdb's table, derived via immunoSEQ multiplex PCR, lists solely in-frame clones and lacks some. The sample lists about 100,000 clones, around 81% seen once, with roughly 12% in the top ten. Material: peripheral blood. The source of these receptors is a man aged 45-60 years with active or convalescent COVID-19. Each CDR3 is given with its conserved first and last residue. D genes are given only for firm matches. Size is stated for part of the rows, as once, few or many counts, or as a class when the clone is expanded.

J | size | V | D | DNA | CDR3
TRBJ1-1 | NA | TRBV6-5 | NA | TGTGCCAGCAGTACGCCAACAGGGGAAGCTTTCTTT | CASSTPTGEAFF
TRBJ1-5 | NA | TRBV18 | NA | TGTGCCAGCTCACCAGGTACAGGGAGCAATCAGCCCCAGCATTTT | CASSPGTGSNQPQHF
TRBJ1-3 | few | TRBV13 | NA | TGTGCCACTCGGCGGGGGGAGTCGGGAAACACCATATATTTT | CATRRGESGNTIYF
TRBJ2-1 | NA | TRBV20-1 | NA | TGCAGTGCTAGTCCCTCCTTTGAAGCCAACTCCTACAATGAGCAGTTCTTC | CSASPSFEANSYNEQFF
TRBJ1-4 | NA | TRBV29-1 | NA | TGCAGCGTTGAAGATCTCACGGAGAATGAAAAACTGTTTTTT | CSVEDLTENEKLFF
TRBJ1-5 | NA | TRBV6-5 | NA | TGTGCCAGCACCCGAGTAGAACTTAGCAATCAGCCCCAGCATTTT | CASTRVELSNQPQHF
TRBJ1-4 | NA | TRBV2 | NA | TGTGCCAGATCGGGCCAGGGAAGTGAAAAACTGTTTTTT | CARSGQGSEKLFF
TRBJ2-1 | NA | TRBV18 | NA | TGTGCCAGCTCACCACGGGAGACCGGGTTCTTC | CASSPRETGFF
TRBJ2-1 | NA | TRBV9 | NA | TGTGCCAGCAGCGCCCAGGGGACTATCTCCTACAATGAGCAGTTCTTC | CASSAQGTISYNEQFF
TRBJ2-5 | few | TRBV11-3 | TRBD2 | TGTGCCAGCAGCTGGGGACTAGCGGGCCCCCAAGAGACCCAGTACTTC | CASSWGLAGPQETQYF
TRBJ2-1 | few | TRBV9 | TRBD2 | TGTGCCAGCAGCGTCGAGGCGGGAGAAGTCAATGAGCAGTTCTTC | CASSVEAGEVNEQFF
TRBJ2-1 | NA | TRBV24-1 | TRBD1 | TGTGCCACCAGTGGGTGGGGGACAGGATCCTACAATGAGCAGTTCTTC | CATSGWGTGSYNEQFF
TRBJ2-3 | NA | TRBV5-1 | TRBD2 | TGCGCCAGCAGCTCTGGCGGGAGGGCCACAGATACGCAGTATTTT | CASSSGGRATDTQYF
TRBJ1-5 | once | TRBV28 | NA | TGTGCCAGCAGCTCCGACAGTTATAGCAATCAGCCCCAGCATTTT | CASSSDSYSNQPQHF
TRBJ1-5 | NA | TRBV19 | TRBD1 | TGTGCCAGCCTAAGGACCTGGACAGGCAGCAATCAGCCCCAGCATTTT | CASLRTWTGSNQPQHF
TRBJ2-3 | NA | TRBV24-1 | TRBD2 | TGTGCCACCAGTGACCGAACCGGGACTACTAGCACAGATACGCAGTATTTT | CATSDRTGTTSTDTQYF
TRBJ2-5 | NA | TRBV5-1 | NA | TGCGCCAGCGTCCGGGGGGCCGGAGAGACCCAGTACTTC | CASVRGAGETQYF
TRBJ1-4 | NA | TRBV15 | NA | TGTGCCACCAGCAGAGGAAGACGTCGAGAGGATGAAAAACTGTTTTTT | CATSRGRRREDEKLFF
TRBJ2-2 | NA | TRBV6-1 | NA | TGTGCCAGCAGCGAAGACAGCCCGAACACCGGGGAGCTGTTTTTT | CASSEDSPNTGELFF
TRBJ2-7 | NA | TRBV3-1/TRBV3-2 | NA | TGTGCCAGCAGCCAAGATCCCCGCGAGCAGTACTTC | CASSQDPREQYF
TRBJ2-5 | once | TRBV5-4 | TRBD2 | TGTGCCAGCAGCAGACCGACAGGGAGCGGGGGGAATGGAGAGACCCAGTACTTC | CASSRPTGSGGNGETQYF
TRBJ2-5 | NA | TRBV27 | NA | TGTGCCAGCAGTTTGTACGGGACTTCCCAAGAGACCCAGTACTTC | CASSLYGTSQETQYF
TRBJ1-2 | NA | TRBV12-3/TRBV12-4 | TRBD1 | TGTGCCAGCGCCCAACGTACAGGGGCTGGCTACACCTTC | CASAQRTGAGYTF
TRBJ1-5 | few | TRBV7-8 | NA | TGTGCCAGCAGCGCCACAGACAGTTCCAATCAGCCCCAGCATTTT | CASSATDSSNQPQHF
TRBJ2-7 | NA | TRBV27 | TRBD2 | TGTGCCAGCAGTTTTAAGGAGCGGGAGATCGGCGAGCAGTACTTC | CASSFKEREIGEQYF
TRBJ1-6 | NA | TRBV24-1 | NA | TGTGCCACGGGGGGTAGACCTCAATTCAGTTCACCCCTCCACTTT | CATGGRPQFSSPLHF
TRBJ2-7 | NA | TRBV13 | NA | TGTGCCAGCACCTTCCAGGGGATCTACGAGCAGTACTTC | CASTFQGIYEQYF
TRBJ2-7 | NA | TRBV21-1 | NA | TGTGCCAGCAGCGCCCGTAGACTAGCGGAAGTCGGAACCTCCTACGAGCAGTACTTC | CASSARRLAEVGTSYEQYF
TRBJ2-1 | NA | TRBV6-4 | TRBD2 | TGTGCCAGCAGTTTATTTAGCGGGAGTGGTAATGAGCAGTTCTTC | CASSLFSGSGNEQFF
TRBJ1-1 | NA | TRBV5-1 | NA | TGCGCCAGCAGCCCCCCAAGGGGGAACACTGAAGCTTTCTTT | CASSPPRGNTEAFF
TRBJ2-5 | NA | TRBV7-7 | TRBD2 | TGTGCTAGCAGCCCGACTAGCGGGCCTCAAGAGACCCAGTACTTC | CASSPTSGPQETQYF
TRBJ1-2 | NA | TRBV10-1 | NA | TGCGCCAGCAGTGAGGAGGAACAGGGTGACTATGGCTACACCTTC | CASSEEEQGDYGYTF
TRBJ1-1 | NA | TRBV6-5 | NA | TGTGCCAGCACTAAGGGCGGGTACACTGAAGCTTTCTTT | CASTKGGYTEAFF
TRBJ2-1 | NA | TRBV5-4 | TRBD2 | TGTGCCAGCAGCTTGTTGGGACGGACTAGCGGTACGGAGCAGTTCTTC | CASSLLGRTSGTEQFF
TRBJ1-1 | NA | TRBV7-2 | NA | TGTGCCAGCAGCTTGGACAGTCGGGGCACTGAAGCTTTCTTT | CASSLDSRGTEAFF
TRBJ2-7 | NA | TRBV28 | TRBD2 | TGTGCCAGCTGTTCGGGCGGGGGTTTGTACGAGCAGTACTTC | CASCSGGGLYEQYF
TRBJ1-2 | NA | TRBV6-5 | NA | TGTGCCAGCAACGGGTACTATGGCTACACCTTC | CASNGYYGYTF
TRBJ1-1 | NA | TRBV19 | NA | TGTGCCAGTAGTATCCCAGAGAACACTGAAGCTTTCTTT | CASSIPENTEAFF
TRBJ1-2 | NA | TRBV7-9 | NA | TGTGCCAGCAGCTTAGCCGGGACTCCGGATGGCTACACCTTC | CASSLAGTPDGYTF
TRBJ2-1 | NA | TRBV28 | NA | TGTGCCAGCAGTTCGAAGCGCGCCGGCTCCTACAATGAGCAGTTCTTC | CASSSKRAGSYNEQFF